A single sample is the source of the 19 T cell receptor beta chains below, sequenced in a study of human T cells and chemical hapten exposure. TCRdb passed the RACE reads through MiXCR, listing each CDR3 protein once. The sample records about 90,000 distinct CDR3 sequences, approximately 11% being singletons. Time point specified: patch test 3, about 24 weeks after DPC sensitization. Treatment noted: therapeutic diphenylcyclopropenone sensitization with weekly scalp DPC. Material: whole blood, obtained in connection with sensitization to the hapten diphenylcyclopropenone (DPC). The receptors were gathered from a woman under 40 with alopecia areata. Some clones in this sample may be carry-over from other donors' samples.

The table lists this clonotype with a few counts. V usage is TRBV6-1 and J usage is TRBJ1-3; D unresolved. Trimming stripped 10 bases from V and 1 base from J, with 5 bases between. The CDR3 is 11 amino acids. Germline V lookup: CDR1 MNHNS, CDR2 SASEGT. CDR3 in DNA: TGTGCCAACCGTTCTGGAAACACCATATATTTT. Translated: CANRSGNTIYF.

The chain uses TRBV19 and TRBJ2-6; 7 bases line up with TRBD1. Per germline, CDR1 LNHDA and CDR2 SQIVND (reference sequence). J gave up 2 bases and V 5 bases, and 9 bases lay outside the gene matches. This CDR3 is built from 17 residues. This CDR3 reads CASSFRQGKAGANVLTF. CDR3 bases: TGTGCCAGTAGTTTCAGACAGGGAAAGGCTGGGGCCAACGTCCTGACTTTC. Filled out from reference TRBV19 and TRBJ2-6, the complete variable domain reads DGGITQSPKYLFRKEGQNVTLSCEQNLNHDAMYWYRQDPGQGLRLIYYSQIVNDFQKGDIAEGYSVSREKKESFPLTVTSAQKNPTAFYLCASSFRQGKAGANVLTFGAGSRLTVL.

This clonotype was seen ten or more times. The chain combines TRBV6-5 with TRBJ1-3, with a weak D call TRBD1 (6 bases). Germline V lookup: CDR1 MNHEY, CDR2 SVGAGI. Trimming stripped 0 bases from V and 4 bases from J, with 13 bases between. The CDR3 consists of 16 residues. The CDR3 coding sequence is TGTGCCAGCAGTTACTCCCAAAGGGGGTTCGGAAACACCATATATTTT. As protein: CASSYSQRGFGNTIYF.

There are many counts of this clonotype. The chain employs TRBV20-1 and TRBJ2-3, with TRBD2 as a possible D gene (6 bases). Trimming stripped 7 bases from V and 1 base from J, with 15 bases between. The CDR3 spans 14 residues. Germline V gene lookup returns CDR1 DFQATT and CDR2 SNEGSKA (reference sequence). CDR3 region: CSGRWRGGTDTQYF. CDR3 bases: TGCAGTGGCCGTTGGCGGGGCGGCACAGATACGCAGTATTTT.

This clonotype has a count of ten or more. This chain joins TRBV29-1 and TRBJ1-1; maybe TRBD1 (6 bases). The CDR3 runs 14 residues. Per germline, CDR1 SQVTM and CDR2 ANQGSEA. V was pared by 4 bases and J by 1 base, with 13 bases between. CDR3 sequence: CSVGSQGTNTEAFF. CDR3 nucleotide sequence: TGCAGCGTTGGCAGTCAGGGGACGAACACTGAAGCTTTCTTT.

Many counts were recorded for this clonotype. The chain uses TRBV6-2 or TRBV6-3 and TRBJ1-5; 11 nucleotides match TRBD1. Germline trimming cut 6 bases from V and 8 bases from J; bases unmatched to any gene: 6. Germline V gene sequence: CDR1 MNHEY, CDR2 SVGEGT. The CDR3 spans 14 residues. The CDR3 spells CASSGTGGFKPQHF. CDR3 nucleotides: TGTGCCAGCAGCGGGACAGGGGGTTTTAAGCCCCAGCATTTT.

This clonotype has a count of ten or more. The chain uses TRBV20-1 and TRBJ1-1; a possible D gene is TRBD1 (6 bases). Trimming took 0 bases from V and 4 from J, leaving 12 bases between them. Germline CDR1 and CDR2: DFQATT and SNEGSKA (reference sequence). The CDR3 has 14 residues. The CDR3 protein is CSARDGNRVTEAFF. CDR3 coding DNA: TGCAGTGCTAGAGATGGGAACAGGGTCACTGAAGCTTTCTTT.

This clonotype has a count of ten or more. The chain is built from TRBV5-6 and TRBJ1-1, with TRBD1 identical over 8 bases. The CDR3 spans 13 residues. Germline V CDR1 and CDR2: SGHDT, YYEEEE. Trimming at V came to 5 bases and at J to 11 bases, leaving 11 bases not matched to a gene. The CDR3: CASSRDRQGQAFF. Written as DNA, the CDR3 is TGTGCCAGCAGTCGGGACAGGCAGGGACAGGCTTTCTTT.

The V and J genes are TRBV29-1 and TRBJ1-3; no reliable D call. The CDR3 has 13 residues. CDR1 and CDR2 (germline): SQVTM, ANQGSEA. Between the trimmed V and J ends, which lost 5 bases and 0 bases, there was a span of 8 bases. CDR3 sequence reads: CSVTENSGNTIYF. CDR3 DNA: TGCAGCGTTACAGAGAACTCTGGAAACACCATATATTTT.

This clonotype was found many times. This rearrangement joins TRBV7-2 to TRBJ2-3; 7 nucleotides agree with TRBD2. V gave up 5 bases and J gave up 14 bases; unmatched junction bases: 7. Looked up from germline, CDR1 is SGHTA and CDR2 is FQGNSA. This CDR3 spans 11 amino acids. The CDR3 nucleotides are TGTGCCAGCAGCGTGGGGAGGGGCCCGTATTTT. Translated: CASSVGRGPYF.

In its sample, this clonotype was seen a few times. The chain is built from TRBV11-2 and TRBJ2-1; 8 nucleotides line up with TRBD1. The CDR3 totals 16 residues. Germline loops: CDR1 SGHAT, CDR2 FQNNGV. Losses at the gene ends were 1 base for V and 0 bases for J; bases not matched to a gene: 2. CDR3 nucleotides: TGTGCCAGCAGCTTAGGGGACAGGAGCTCCTACAATGAGCAGTTCTTC. Protein product: CASSLGDRSSYNEQFF.

This clonotype was found a few times. This sequence joins TRBV29-1 and TRBJ1-2; TRBD1 is a possible D gene (6 bases). V lost 1 base to trimming and J lost 9 bases, with 12 bases between them. This CDR3 has 12 amino acids. Germline loops: CDR1 SQVTM, CDR2 ANQGSEA. In DNA, the CDR3 is TGCAGCGTTGAAGGTCCGACAGGACGCTACACCTTC. It specifies CSVEGPTGRYTF.

This clonotype appeared many times. This rearrangement joins TRBV7-9 to TRBJ1-5, with D possibly TRBD1 on 6 matching bases. The germline V gene has CDR1 SEHNR and CDR2 FQNEAQ (reference sequence). This CDR3 has 14 amino acids. V was shortened by 8 bases and J by 3 bases, with 14 bases between the two germline ends. CDR3 nucleotide sequence: TGTGCCAGCCGAGGGACATCGAACAATCAGCCCCAGCATTTT. Translating it yields CASRGTSNNQPQHF. Drawing the rest from reference TRBV7-9 and TRBJ1-5, the complete variable domain is DTGVSQNPRHKITKRGQNVTFRCDPISEHNRLYWYRQTLGQGPEFLTYFQNEAQLEKSRLLSDRFSAERPKGSFSTLEIQRTEQGDSAMYLCASRGTSNNQPQHFGDGTRLSIL.

This clonotype was seen ten or more times. The chain uses TRBV11-2 and TRBJ2-7; tentatively, D is TRBD1 (6 bases). V dropped 5 bases and J dropped 6 bases, with 23 bases sitting between them. In germline, CDR1 is SGHAT, CDR2 FQNNGV. The CDR3 runs 16 residues. CDR3 loop: CASSPISGLGATEQYF. The CDR3 nucleotides read TGTGCCAGCAGCCCAATTTCCGGCTTGGGGGCGACCGAGCAGTACTTC. Full variable domain (missing parts from reference TRBV11-2 and TRBJ2-7): EAGVAQSPRYKIIEKRQSVAFWCNPISGHATLYWYQQILGQGPKLLIQFQNNGVVDDSQLPKDRFSAERLKGVDSTLKIQPAKLEDSAVYLCASSPISGLGATEQYFGPGTRLTVT.

This CDR3 reads CSVERTSGKNEQFF. CDR3 coding DNA: TGCAGCGTTGAACGGACTAGCGGGAAAAATGAGCAGTTCTTC. The chain carries TRBV29-1 and TRBJ2-1, with TRBD2 matching over 12 bases. Germline loops: CDR1 SQVTM, CDR2 ANQGSEA. This CDR3 contains 14 residues. Trimming cost V 2 bases and J 7 bases; bases outside gene matches: 3.

This clonotype was found a few times. V gene TRBV28 combines with J gene TRBJ2-6; D may be TRBD1 (5 bases). Trimming left V 5 bases short and J 5 bases short, with 13 bases between. Germline V gives CDR1 MDHEN, CDR2 SYDVKM. This CDR3 has 15 residues. The CDR3 loop is CASSAQGLRANVLTF. The CDR3 DNA reads as TGTGCCAGCAGTGCTCAGGGTCTTCGGGCCAACGTCCTGACTTTC.

The chain is built from TRBV5-1 and TRBJ1-1; D uncertain. The CDR3 sequence is 18 residues long. CDR1 is SGHRS and CDR2 is YFSETQ in the germline V gene. V lost 4 bases to trimming and J lost 2 bases, with 24 bases between them. DNA for the CDR3: TGCGCCAGCAGCCCGACTACTCCAACTGAAAGAGGAAACACTGAAGCTTTCTTT. Translation: CASSPTTPTERGNTEAFF.

This rearrangement joins TRBV6-4 to TRBJ2-2; D remains unclear. Trimming stripped 6 bases from V and 4 bases from J, with 12 bases between. The CDR3 is 14 amino acids. Germline V gives CDR1 MRHNA, CDR2 SNTAGT. The CDR3 sequence is CASSPEPGTGELFF. CDR3 in DNA: TGTGCCAGCAGCCCCGAACCAGGCACCGGGGAGCTGTTTTTT.

Comments on this clonotype: A read error may explain this, as a much larger clone is one base away. The chain employs TRBV28 and TRBJ1-4; no firm D call. The CDR3 runs to 14 residues. Per the germline V gene, CDR1 is MDHEN and CDR2 is SYDVKM. CDR3: CVSSNDLNPEKLFF. The DNA for the CDR3 is TGTGTCAGCAGCAATGACCTTAACCCTGAAAAACTGTTTTTT. Based on the CDR3 plus reference TRBV28 and TRBJ1-4, the full variable domain is DVKVTQSSRYLVKRTGEKVFLECVQDMDHENMFWYRQDPGLGLRLIYFSYDVKMKEKGDIPEGYSVSREKKERFSLILESASTNQTSMYLCVSSNDLNPEKLFFGSGTQLSVL.